The 28 T cell receptor beta chains below come from one sample, sequenced in a study of T cells in Graves' hyperthyroidism and ophthalmopathy (dated by TCRdb to the late 2010s). Library construction relied on multiplex PCR. Sequencing used an Illumina HiSeq 2000. The TCR beta CDR3 regions were amplified from the RNA transcripts. For the first round of RT-PCR on the TCR CDR3, the HTBI primer set was used together with the Qiagen OneStep RT-PCR kit. In TCRdb, the public reads were trimmed at Q25 with fastp and aligned with MiXCR, with productive beta chains retained. Every entry covers one CDR3 protein and lists the most common genes and DNA from its rows. The sample data list about 210,000 distinct CDR3 sequences, and more than 15% of these were observed just once. Around 52% of the sample lies in the top ten. Sequencing input: blood. The receptors derive from a man aged 45-60 years with Graves' hyperthyroidism.

Concerning this clonotype: The missing conserved phenylalanine or tryptophan at the end of this CDR3 makes a read error likely. This chain connects TRBV2 to TRBJ1-1; D remains unclear. The V end lost 5 bases, the J end lost 1 base, and 11 bases lay between the germline ends. This CDR3 is 14 amino acids long. The V gene's germline CDR1 is SNHLY and CDR2 FYNNEI. CDR3 DNA: TGTGCCAGCAGTTCCCTACTTAGGAACACTGAAGCTTTCCTT. Translation: CASSSLLRNTEAFL.

The chain employs TRBV25-1 and TRBJ2-1; TRBD2 agrees at 11 bases. Unmatched junction bases numbered 8, after V lost 1 base and J lost 3 bases. CDR1 MGHDK and CDR2 SYGVNS come from the germline V gene. This CDR3 is 18 amino acids long. CDR3 region: CASSELGTSGRVYNEQFF. CDR3 nucleotide sequence: TGTGCCAGCAGTGAATTGGGTACTAGCGGGAGAGTCTACAATGAGCAGTTCTTC.

This clonotype was counted ten times or more. J is TRBJ1-2 and V is TRBV11-2, with D unclear. V was pared by 5 bases and J by 2 bases, with 12 bases between. The CDR3 consists of 14 residues. CDR1 is SGHAT and CDR2 is FQNNGV in the germline V gene. CDR3 residues: CASSPMLGNYGYTF. The DNA of the CDR3 is TGTGCCAGCAGCCCAATGTTGGGGAACTATGGCTACACCTTC. The variable domain in full, with the rest retrieved from reference TRBV11-2 and TRBJ1-2, is EAGVAQSPRYKIIEKRQSVAFWCNPISGHATLYWYQQILGQGPKLLIQFQNNGVVDDSQLPKDRFSAERLKGVDSTLKIQPAKLEDSAVYLCASSPMLGNYGYTFGSGTRLTVV.

In its sample, this clonotype was seen many times. The DNA of the CDR3 is TGTGCCAGCAGCTTGTTGAGTGGCAGGCACGAGCAGTACTTC. It yields the protein CASSLLSGRHEQYF. The J gene is TRBJ2-7, the V gene TRBV11-2; the D is unclear. Trimming took 3 bases from V and 5 from J, leaving 14 bases between them. From germline, CDR1 is SGHAT and CDR2 FQNNGV. This CDR3 has 14 residues.

The chain is built from TRBV30 and TRBJ1-2; D is perhaps TRBD1 (6 bases). Looked up from germline, CDR1 is GTSNPN and CDR2 is SVGIG (reference sequence). This CDR3 contains 16 residues. V lost 3 bases and J lost 3, with 20 bases in between. Here the CDR3 reads CAWRGHSGQSYYGYTF. CDR3 coding DNA: TGTGCCTGGAGGGGCCACTCTGGACAGTCATACTATGGCTACACCTTC. Filled out from reference TRBV30 and TRBJ1-2, the complete variable domain reads SQTIHQWPATLVQPVGSPLSLECTVEGTSNPNLYWYRQAAGRGLQLLFYSVGIGQISSEVPQNLSASRPQDRQFILSSKKLLLSDSGFYLCAWRGHSGQSYYGYTFGSGTRLTVV.

The gene calls are TRBV30 and TRBJ2-7; D gene uncertain. Germline CDR1 GTSNPN, CDR2 SVGIG (reference sequence). V was cut by 1 base and J by 3 bases, with 13 bases left in between. CDR3 length: 14 amino acids. CDR3 DNA: TGTGCCTGGAGTGCACGTCGGATAGACTACGAGCAGTACTTC. It specifies CAWSARRIDYEQYF. The full variable domain, in which reference TRBV30 and TRBJ2-7 provide the parts outside the CDR3, is SQTIHQWPATLVQPVGSPLSLECTVEGTSNPNLYWYRQAAGRGLQLLFYSVGIGQISSEVPQNLSASRPQDRQFILSSKKLLLSDSGFYLCAWSARRIDYEQYFGPGTRLTVT.

This clonotype was seen at least ten times. The V gene is TRBV28, the J gene TRBJ1-2; 10 bases agree with TRBD1. Germline loops: CDR1 MDHEN, CDR2 SYDVKM. The CDR3 runs to 14 residues. V lost 7 bases and J lost 4; bases outside the gene matches: 6. CDR3: CASNWGQGTYGYTF. CDR3 nucleotide sequence: TGTGCCAGCAATTGGGGACAGGGGACCTATGGCTACACCTTC.

The J gene is TRBJ2-1, the V gene TRBV9; 8 positions agree with TRBD2. V gave up 4 bases and J gave up 15 bases; unmatched junction bases: 9. This CDR3 comprises 12 residues. CDR1 and CDR2 from the germline V gene are SGDLS and YYNGEE. Here the CDR3 reads CASSSVAGWPFF. CDR3 DNA: TGTGCCAGCAGCTCTGTAGCGGGATGGCCGTTCTTC.

This clonotype has just a few counts. The J gene is TRBJ1-5, the V gene TRBV28; D is perhaps TRBD1 (6 bases). Germline CDR1 reads MDHEN; CDR2 reads SYDVKM. This CDR3 contains 12 residues. V was trimmed by 5 bases and J by 6 bases, leaving 8 bases between them. This chain's CDR3 is CASSQGSQPQHF. For the CDR3, the DNA is TGTGCCAGCAGTCAGGGGTCTCAGCCCCAGCATTTT.

This clonotype appeared many times. The chain joins TRBV12-3 or TRBV12-4 to TRBJ2-1; TRBD2 matches 11 bases. After removal of 6 bases from V and 0 bases from J, the junction contained 7 bases not matched to a gene. The CDR3 sequence is 17 residues long. CDR3 loop: CASSFLTSGSSYNEQFF. As DNA, the CDR3 is TGTGCCAGCAGCTTCCTCACTAGCGGGAGCTCCTACAATGAGCAGTTCTTC.

This clonotype was counted only a few times. This rearrangement joins TRBV5-1 to TRBJ2-7; D may be TRBD1 (6 bases). This CDR3 has 14 residues. The V gene lost 5 bases and the J gene lost 3 bases, with 15 bases spanning the gap. Per the germline V gene, CDR1 is SGHRS and CDR2 is YFSETQ. The DNA for the CDR3 is TGCGCCAGCAGTCCCGACAGGCTGGGCTACGAGCAGTACTTC. Protein: CASSPDRLGYEQYF.

The gene calls are TRBV4-1 and TRBJ2-4, with 10 bases matching TRBD1. V lost 4 bases, J lost 7 bases, and 16 bases stayed unmatched. Germline assignment: CDR1 MGHRA and CDR2 YSYEKL. The CDR3 sequence is 18 residues long. The CDR3 sequence is CASSLTKGQGGLRNIQYF. The CDR3 bases are TGCGCCAGCAGCCTAACCAAAGGACAGGGGGGCTTACGGAACATTCAGTACTTC.

This clonotype was counted many times. This chain connects TRBV12-3 or TRBV12-4 to TRBJ1-2; D is perhaps TRBD1 (5 bases). With 3 bases removed from V and 4 bases from J, the gap between germline ends came to 15 bases. This CDR3 spans 15 amino acids. CDR3 sequence: CASSLGDPGFYGYTF. The DNA of the CDR3 is TGTGCCAGCAGTTTGGGGGATCCAGGGTTCTATGGCTACACCTTC.

This clonotype was recorded many times. V usage is TRBV3-1 and J usage is TRBJ2-2; TRBD1 aligns across 10 bases. CDR1 LGHDT and CDR2 YNNKEL come from the germline V gene (reference sequence). The CDR3 loop spans 16 amino acids. With 1 base clipped from V and 1 base from J, the junction kept 0 bases outside the gene matches. CDR3 protein: CASSQGTGGNTGELFF. The CDR3 DNA reads TGTGCCAGCAGCCAAGGGACAGGGGGGAACACCGGGGAGCTGTTTTTT.

In this sample, this clonotype turned up many times. This chain joins TRBV7-2 and TRBJ2-3; no reliable D call. CDR1 is SGHTA, CDR2 FQGNSA, per germline. CDR3 size: 14 residues. Between the trimmed V and J ends, which lost 1 base and 5 bases, there was a span of 10 bases. CDR3 DNA sequence: TGTGCCAGCAGCTTAGGACTGCCCGGAGATACGCAGTATTTT. Amino acids: CASSLGLPGDTQYF.

A note on this clonotype: An end of the junction differs from the germline gene, which may be a read error. V is TRBV12-3 or TRBV12-4 and J is TRBJ2-1; 9 nucleotides agree with TRBD2. This CDR3 is 14 amino acids long. CDR3: CANSSGSSYNEQFF. DNA of the CDR3: TGTGCCAACAGTAGCGGGAGCTCCTACAATGAGCAGTTCTTC.

This clonotype was detected many times. This sequence joins TRBV11-2 and TRBJ2-7; no definite D call. V dropped 1 base and J dropped 3 bases, with 13 bases sitting between them. The CDR3 loop spans 15 amino acids. Per the germline V gene, CDR1 is SGHAT and CDR2 is FQNNGV. CDR3 amino acids: CASSLGSPLVYEQYF. The CDR3 nucleotides are TGTGCCAGCAGCTTAGGTAGTCCCCTGGTCTACGAGCAGTACTTC.

The chain couples TRBV2 to TRBJ1-1; D is ambiguous. Between the trimmed V and J ends, which lost 5 bases and 3 bases, there was a span of 13 bases. In germline, CDR1 is SNHLY, CDR2 FYNNEI. CDR3 length: 14 residues. DNA of the CDR3: TGTGCCAGCAGTACCAGAGCCAGAGACACTGAAGCTTTCTTT. Translating it yields CASSTRARDTEAFF.

Ten or more counts support this clonotype. V and J are TRBV28 and TRBJ2-3, with 13 bases matching TRBD2. The CDR3 loop spans 16 amino acids. The V gene's germline CDR1 is MDHEN and CDR2 SYDVKM. The V segment lost 2 bases and the J segment 5 bases; nucleotides outside the gene matches: 4. The CDR3 DNA reads TGTGCCAGCAGTTTAACTAGCGGGAGGGCCAAAGATACGCAGTATTTT. Its protein is CASSLTSGRAKDTQYF.

This clonotype was seen repeatedly, ten times or more. The rearrangement uses TRBV10-3 and TRBJ2-1; 7 bases map to TRBD2. The V segment lost 6 bases and the J segment 5 bases; nucleotides outside the gene matches: 10. This CDR3 is built from 15 residues. Per the germline V gene, CDR1 is ENHRY and CDR2 is SYGVKD. This CDR3 reads CAIRTSLAENNEQFF. CDR3 sequence (DNA): TGTGCCATCAGGACTAGCTTGGCCGAGAACAATGAGCAGTTCTTC.

This clonotype occurred a few times. This chain joins TRBV4-1 and TRBJ2-7; the D gene is possibly TRBD2 (5 bases). Trimming removed 2 bases from V and 0 bases from J, with 11 bases in between. This CDR3 is built from 15 residues. From germline, CDR1 is MGHRA and CDR2 YSYEKL. CDR3 nucleotides: TGCGCCAGCAGCCAATTCGGGGATAACTCCTACGAGCAGTACTTC. As protein: CASSQFGDNSYEQYF.

This clonotype was detected only a few times. CDR3 DNA sequence: TGTGCCAGCACGCCTGGGGGTGGCGGGACCACCGGGGAGCTGTTTTTT. Translated, it gives CASTPGGGGTTGELFF. V usage is TRBV3-1 and J usage is TRBJ2-2; weak D call: TRBD2 (6 bases). The CDR3 has 16 residues. The germline V gene has CDR1 LGHDT and CDR2 YNNKEL (reference sequence). The ends were cut back, 7 bases at V and 4 bases at J, with 19 bases in the middle.

In its sample, this clonotype was seen many times. The V gene is TRBV7-9, the J gene TRBJ2-3; a weak D match, TRBD1 (6 bases). Between the trimmed V and J ends, which lost 1 base and 7 bases, there was a span of 15 bases. The CDR3 is made up of 15 amino acids. Germline loops: CDR1 SEHNR, CDR2 FQNEAQ (reference sequence). CDR3 bases: TGTGCCAGCAGCTTAGGCGCACTACAGGGCAATACGCAGTATTTT. Its translation is CASSLGALQGNTQYF.

This clonotype was found many times. The rearrangement uses TRBV11-2 and TRBJ2-7; 9 nucleotides line up with TRBD1. Germline lookup yields CDR1 SGHAT and CDR2 FQNNGV. This CDR3 is built from 15 residues. V lost 2 bases and J lost 2; bases outside the gene matches: 4. CDR3 bases: TGTGCCAGCAGCTTAATTGGGGACAGGGCCTACGAGCAGTACTTC. Protein: CASSLIGDRAYEQYF.

To note about this clonotype: Just one base apart from a much larger clone, this may be a read error. The chain employs TRBV2 and TRBJ1-5; D call uncertain. Deletions cut 11 bases from V and 0 bases from J, with 8 bases between. The CDR3 runs to 12 residues. Germline V gives CDR1 SNHLY, CDR2 FYNNEI. CDR3 sequence: CAGADSNQPQHF. CDR3 DNA sequence: TGTGCCGGCGCCGATAGCAATCAGCCCCAGCATTTT.

In its sample, this clonotype was seen many times. This chain connects TRBV11-2 to TRBJ1-1, with D perhaps TRBD1 (6 bases). CDR3 length equals 13 residues. Trimming pared 1 base from V and 13 bases from J, leaving 16 bases between. The germline CDR1 and CDR2 sequences are SGHAT and FQNNGV. In DNA form, the CDR3 reads TGTGCCAGCAGCTTAGCACAGGGCCCCCAAGTTTTCTTT. It specifies CASSLAQGPQVFF.

Ten or more counts support this clonotype. The J gene is TRBJ2-7, the V gene TRBV7-2, with TRBD2 matching 9 bases. There are 15 residues in the CDR3. Per the germline V gene, CDR1 is SGHTA and CDR2 is FQGNSA. Unmatched junction bases numbered 3, after V lost 1 base and J lost 2 bases. CDR3 protein: CASSLDSSGTYEQYF. The CDR3 bases are TGTGCCAGCAGCTTAGATTCTAGCGGGACCTACGAGCAGTACTTC. Complete variable domain (other parts from reference TRBV7-2 and TRBJ2-7): GAGVSQSPSNKVTEKGKDVELRCDPISGHTALYWYRQSLGQGLEFLIYFQGNSAPDKSGLPSDRFSAERTGGSVSTLTIQRTQQEDSAVYLCASSLDSSGTYEQYFGPGTRLTVT.

There are many counts of this clonotype. The rearrangement links TRBV7-9 to TRBJ2-3; perhaps TRBD2 as D (7 bases). The CDR3 contains 13 residues. The ends were cut back, 6 bases at V and 4 bases at J, with 11 bases in the middle. In germline, CDR1 is SEHNR, CDR2 FQNEAQ (reference sequence). CDR3: CASRGGGADTQYF. CDR3 DNA: TGTGCCAGCAGAGGAGGGGGGGCAGATACGCAGTATTTT.